This T cell receptor (beta chain) was obtained from a study of long-term antiretroviral therapy in people with HIV. The immunoSEQ assay was v3.0, run at survey level. Samples were sequenced targeting about 40,000-50,000 T-cell genomes each. This table comes from immunoSEQ multiplex PCR, and its TCRdb copy is limited to in-frame clones, with some not included. This table holds roughly 15,000 clones, more than 65% found once. The trim removed 2 bases at V and 4 bases at J, leaving 8 bases unmatched. CDR3 size: 16 residues. CDR1 MNHEY and CDR2 SMNVEV come from the germline V gene (reference sequence). The source is a man in his forties with HIV. Sequences were derived from unsorted PBMCs, sampled 3.1 years after starting antiretroviral therapy. The V and J genes are TRBV27 and TRBJ2-5; 9 bases are shared with TRBD2. CDR3 region: CASSLGRGGSRETQYF. CDR3 bases: TGTGCCAGCAGTTTAGGGCGGGGGGGCAGTAGAGAGACCCAGTACTTC.